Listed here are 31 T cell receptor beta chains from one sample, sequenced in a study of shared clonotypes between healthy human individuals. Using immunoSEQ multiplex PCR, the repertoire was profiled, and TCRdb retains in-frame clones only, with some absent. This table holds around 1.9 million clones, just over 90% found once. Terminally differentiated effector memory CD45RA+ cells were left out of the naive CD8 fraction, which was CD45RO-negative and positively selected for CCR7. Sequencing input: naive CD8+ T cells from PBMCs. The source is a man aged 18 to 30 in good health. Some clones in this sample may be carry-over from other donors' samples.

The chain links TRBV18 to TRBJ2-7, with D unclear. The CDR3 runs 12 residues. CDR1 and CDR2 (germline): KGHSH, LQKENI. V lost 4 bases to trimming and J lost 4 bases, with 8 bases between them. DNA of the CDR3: TGTGCCAGCTCACAACAGAGTTACGAGCAGTACTTC. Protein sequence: CASSQQSYEQYF.

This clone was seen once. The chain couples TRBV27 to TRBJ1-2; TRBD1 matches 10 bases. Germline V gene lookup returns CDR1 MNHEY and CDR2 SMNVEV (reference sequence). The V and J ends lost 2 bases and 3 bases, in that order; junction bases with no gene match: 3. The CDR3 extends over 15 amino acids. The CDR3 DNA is TGTGCCAGCAGTTTAACGACAGGGGGCCACTATGGCTACACCTTC. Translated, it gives CASSLTTGGHYGYTF.

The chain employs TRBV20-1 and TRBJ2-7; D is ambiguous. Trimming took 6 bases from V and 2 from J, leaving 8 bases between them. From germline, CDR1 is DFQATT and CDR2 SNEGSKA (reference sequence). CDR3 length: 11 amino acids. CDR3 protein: CSALMAYEQYF. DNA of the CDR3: TGCAGTGCCCTGATGGCCTACGAGCAGTACTTC.

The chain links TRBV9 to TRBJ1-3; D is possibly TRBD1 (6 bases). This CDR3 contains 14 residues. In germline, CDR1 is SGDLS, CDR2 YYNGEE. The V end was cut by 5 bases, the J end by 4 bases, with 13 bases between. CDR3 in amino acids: CASRPSGAGNTIYF. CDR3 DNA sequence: TGTGCCAGCAGACCCTCGGGGGCCGGAAACACCATATATTTT.

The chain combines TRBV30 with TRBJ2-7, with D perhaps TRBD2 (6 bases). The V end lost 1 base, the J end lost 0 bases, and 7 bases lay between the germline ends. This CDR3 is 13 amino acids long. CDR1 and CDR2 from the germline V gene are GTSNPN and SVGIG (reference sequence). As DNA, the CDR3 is TGTGCCTGGAGTGCGGGGGACTCCTACGAGCAGTACTTC. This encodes CAWSAGDSYEQYF.

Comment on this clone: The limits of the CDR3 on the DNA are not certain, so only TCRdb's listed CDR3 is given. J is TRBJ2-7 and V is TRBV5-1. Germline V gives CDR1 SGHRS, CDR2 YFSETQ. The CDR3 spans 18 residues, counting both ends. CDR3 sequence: CASSLDPPSYEQYFGQYF.

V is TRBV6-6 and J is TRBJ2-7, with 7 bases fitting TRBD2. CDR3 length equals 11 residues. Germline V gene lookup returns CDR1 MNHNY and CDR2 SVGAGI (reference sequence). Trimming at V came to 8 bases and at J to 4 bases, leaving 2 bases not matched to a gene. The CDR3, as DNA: TGTGCCAGCGGGGGGGTGTACGAGCAGTACTTC. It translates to CASGGVYEQYF.

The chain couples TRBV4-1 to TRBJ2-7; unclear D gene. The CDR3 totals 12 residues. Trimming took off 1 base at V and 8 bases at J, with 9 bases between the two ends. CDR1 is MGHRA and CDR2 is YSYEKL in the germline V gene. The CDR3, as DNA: TGCGCCAGCAGCCAAGGTCGTTCTCAGCAGTACTTC. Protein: CASSQGRSQQYF.

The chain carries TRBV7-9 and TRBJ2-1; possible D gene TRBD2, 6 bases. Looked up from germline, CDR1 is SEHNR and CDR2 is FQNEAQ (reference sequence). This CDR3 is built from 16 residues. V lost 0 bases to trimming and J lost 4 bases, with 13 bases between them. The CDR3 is CASSLAAGYFYNEQFF. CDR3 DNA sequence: TGTGCCAGCAGCTTAGCGGCGGGATATTTTTACAATGAGCAGTTCTTC.

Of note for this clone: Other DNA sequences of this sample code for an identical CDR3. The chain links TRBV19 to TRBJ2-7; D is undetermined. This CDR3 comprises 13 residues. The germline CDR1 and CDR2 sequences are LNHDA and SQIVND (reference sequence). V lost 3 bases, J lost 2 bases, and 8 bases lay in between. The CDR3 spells CASSIRPAYEQYF. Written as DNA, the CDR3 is TGTGCCAGTAGTATCCGACCAGCCTACGAGCAGTACTTC.

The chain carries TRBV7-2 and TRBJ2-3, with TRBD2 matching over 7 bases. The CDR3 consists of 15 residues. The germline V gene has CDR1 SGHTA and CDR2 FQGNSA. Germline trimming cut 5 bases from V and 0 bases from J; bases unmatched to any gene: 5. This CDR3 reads CASSPGTISTDTQYF. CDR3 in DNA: TGTGCCAGCAGCCCAGGGACTATTAGCACAGATACGCAGTATTTT.

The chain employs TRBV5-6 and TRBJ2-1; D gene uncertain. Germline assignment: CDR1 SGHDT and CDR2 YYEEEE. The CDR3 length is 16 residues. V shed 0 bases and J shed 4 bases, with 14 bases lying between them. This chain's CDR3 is CASSLDSPLNYNEQFF. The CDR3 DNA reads TGTGCCAGCAGCTTGGACAGCCCTTTAAATTACAATGAGCAGTTCTTC.

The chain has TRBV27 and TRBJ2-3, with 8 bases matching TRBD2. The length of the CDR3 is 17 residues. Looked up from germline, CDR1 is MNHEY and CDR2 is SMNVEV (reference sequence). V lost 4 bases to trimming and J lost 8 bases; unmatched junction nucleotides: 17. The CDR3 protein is CASSSLLTGGPGGTQYF. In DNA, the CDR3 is TGTGCCAGCAGTTCCCTCCTGACGGGAGGGCCTGGTGGTACGCAGTATTTT.

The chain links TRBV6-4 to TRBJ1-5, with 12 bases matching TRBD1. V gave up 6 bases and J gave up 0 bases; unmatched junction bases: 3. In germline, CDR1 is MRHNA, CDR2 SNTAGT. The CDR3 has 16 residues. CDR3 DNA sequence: TGTGCCAGCAGGGGGGACAGGGGGCTTAGCAATCAGCCCCAGCATTTT. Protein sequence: CASRGDRGLSNQPQHF.

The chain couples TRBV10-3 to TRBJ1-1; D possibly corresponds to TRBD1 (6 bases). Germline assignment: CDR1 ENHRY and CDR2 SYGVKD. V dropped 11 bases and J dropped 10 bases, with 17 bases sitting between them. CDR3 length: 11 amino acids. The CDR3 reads CASRGGLGAFF. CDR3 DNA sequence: TGTGCCTCAAGAGGGGGTCTGGGAGCTTTCTTT.

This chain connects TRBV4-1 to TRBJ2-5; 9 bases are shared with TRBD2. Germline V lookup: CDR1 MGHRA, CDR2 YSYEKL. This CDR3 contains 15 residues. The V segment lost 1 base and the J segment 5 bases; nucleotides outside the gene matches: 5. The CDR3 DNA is TGCGCCAGCAGCCAAGTTGGGACTAGCAGCGAGACCCAGTACTTC. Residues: CASSQVGTSSETQYF.

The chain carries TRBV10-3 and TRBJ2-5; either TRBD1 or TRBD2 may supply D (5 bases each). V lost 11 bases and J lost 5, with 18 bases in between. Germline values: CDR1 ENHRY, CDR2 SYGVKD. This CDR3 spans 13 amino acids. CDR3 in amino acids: CALGAEAQETQYF. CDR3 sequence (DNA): TGTGCCCTCGGGGCGGAGGCCCAGGAGACCCAGTACTTC.

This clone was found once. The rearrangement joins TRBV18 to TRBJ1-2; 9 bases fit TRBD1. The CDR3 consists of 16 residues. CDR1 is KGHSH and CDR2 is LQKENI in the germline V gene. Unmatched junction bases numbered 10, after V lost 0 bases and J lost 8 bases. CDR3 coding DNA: TGTGCCAGCTCACCACCGGGACAGGGAGCCCCCTGGGGCTACACCTTC. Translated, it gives CASSPPGQGAPWGYTF. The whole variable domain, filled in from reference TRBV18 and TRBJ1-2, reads NAGVMQNPRHLVRRRGQEARLRCSPMKGHSHVYWYRQLPEEGLKFMVYLQKENIIDESGMPKERFSAEFPKEGPSILRIQQVVRGDSAAYFCASSPPGQGAPWGYTFGSGTRLTVV.

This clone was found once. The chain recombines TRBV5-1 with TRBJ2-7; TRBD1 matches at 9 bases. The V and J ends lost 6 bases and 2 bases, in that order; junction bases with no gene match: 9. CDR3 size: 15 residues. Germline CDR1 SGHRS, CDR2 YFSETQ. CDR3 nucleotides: TGCGCCAGCATGGCCGGGACAGGGCGCGCCTACGAGCAGTACTTC. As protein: CASMAGTGRAYEQYF. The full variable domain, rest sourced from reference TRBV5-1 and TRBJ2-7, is KAGVTQTPRYLIKTRGQQVTLSCSPISGHRSVSWYQQTPGQGLQFLFEYFSETQRNKGNFPGRFSGRQFSNSRSEMNVSTLELGDSALYLCASMAGTGRAYEQYFGPGTRLTVT.

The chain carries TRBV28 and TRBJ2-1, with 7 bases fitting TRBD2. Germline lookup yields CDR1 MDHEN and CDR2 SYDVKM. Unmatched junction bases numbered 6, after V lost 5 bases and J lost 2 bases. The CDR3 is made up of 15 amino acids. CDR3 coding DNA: TGTGCCAGCAGTAGGAGCGGGGAGACCTACAATGAGCAGTTCTTC. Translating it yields CASSRSGETYNEQFF.

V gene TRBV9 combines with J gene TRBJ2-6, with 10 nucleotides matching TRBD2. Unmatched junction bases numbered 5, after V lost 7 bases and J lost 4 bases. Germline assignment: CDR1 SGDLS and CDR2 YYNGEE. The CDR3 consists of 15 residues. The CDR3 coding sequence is TGTGCCAGCGGGCTAGCGGGAGAGGGGGCCAACGTCCTGACTTTC. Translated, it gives CASGLAGEGANVLTF.

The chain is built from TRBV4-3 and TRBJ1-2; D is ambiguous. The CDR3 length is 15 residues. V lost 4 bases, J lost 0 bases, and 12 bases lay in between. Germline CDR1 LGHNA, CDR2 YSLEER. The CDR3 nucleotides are TGCGCCAGCAGCCTCCAAATGGCATCTAACTATGGCTACACCTTC. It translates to CASSLQMASNYGYTF.

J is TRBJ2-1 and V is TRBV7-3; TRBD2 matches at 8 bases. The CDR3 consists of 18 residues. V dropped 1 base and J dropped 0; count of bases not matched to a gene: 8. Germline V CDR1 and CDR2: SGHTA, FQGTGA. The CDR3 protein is CASSLSFSGIPSYNEQFF. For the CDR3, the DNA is TGTGCCAGCAGCTTAAGTTTTAGCGGGATACCCTCCTACAATGAGCAGTTCTTC.

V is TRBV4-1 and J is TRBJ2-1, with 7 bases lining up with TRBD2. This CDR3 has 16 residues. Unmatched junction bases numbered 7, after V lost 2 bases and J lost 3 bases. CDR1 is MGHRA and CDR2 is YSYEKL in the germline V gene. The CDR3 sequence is CASSQWQGGGYNEQFF. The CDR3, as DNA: TGCGCCAGCAGCCAATGGCAGGGCGGGGGCTACAATGAGCAGTTCTTC.

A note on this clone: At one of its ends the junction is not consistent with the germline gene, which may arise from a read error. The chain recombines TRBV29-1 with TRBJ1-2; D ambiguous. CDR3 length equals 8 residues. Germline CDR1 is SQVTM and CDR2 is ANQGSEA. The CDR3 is CSVDRSSF. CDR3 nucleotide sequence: TGCAGCGTTGACAGGTCCTCGTTC.

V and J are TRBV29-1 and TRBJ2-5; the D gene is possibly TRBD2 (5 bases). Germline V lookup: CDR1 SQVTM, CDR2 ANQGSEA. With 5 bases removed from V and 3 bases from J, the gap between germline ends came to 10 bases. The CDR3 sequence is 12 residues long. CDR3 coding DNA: TGCAGCGTTACTGGAGGAGAAGAGACCCAGTACTTC. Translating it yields CSVTGGEETQYF.

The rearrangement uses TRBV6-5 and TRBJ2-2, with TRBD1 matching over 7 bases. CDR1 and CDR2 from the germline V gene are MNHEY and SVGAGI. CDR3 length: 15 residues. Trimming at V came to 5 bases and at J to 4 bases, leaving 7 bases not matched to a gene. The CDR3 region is CASSPDRKSTGELFF. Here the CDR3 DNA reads TGTGCCAGCAGTCCGGACAGGAAGTCCACCGGGGAGCTGTTTTTT.

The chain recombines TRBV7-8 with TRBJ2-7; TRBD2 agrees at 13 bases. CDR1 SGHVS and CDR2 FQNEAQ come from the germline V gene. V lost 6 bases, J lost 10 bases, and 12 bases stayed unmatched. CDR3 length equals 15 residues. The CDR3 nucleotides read TGTGCCAGCAGAGCCGGGACTAGCGGGACGGAGGTACAGTACTTC. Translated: CASRAGTSGTEVQYF.

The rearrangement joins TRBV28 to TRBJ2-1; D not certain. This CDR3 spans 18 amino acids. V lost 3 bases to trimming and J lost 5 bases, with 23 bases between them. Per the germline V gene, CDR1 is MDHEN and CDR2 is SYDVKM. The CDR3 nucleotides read TGTGCCAGCAGTTTTCCGCTGTTAGATCGGCCTGCGAACAATGAGCAGTTCTTC. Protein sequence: CASSFPLLDRPANNEQFF.

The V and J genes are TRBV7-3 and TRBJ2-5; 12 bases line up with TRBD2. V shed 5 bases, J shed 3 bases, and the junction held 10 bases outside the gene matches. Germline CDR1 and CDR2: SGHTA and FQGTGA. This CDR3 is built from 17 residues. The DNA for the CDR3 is TGTGCCAGCAGCCCGGTGGCTAGCGGGAGGGGGAAAGAGACCCAGTACTTC. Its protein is CASSPVASGRGKETQYF.

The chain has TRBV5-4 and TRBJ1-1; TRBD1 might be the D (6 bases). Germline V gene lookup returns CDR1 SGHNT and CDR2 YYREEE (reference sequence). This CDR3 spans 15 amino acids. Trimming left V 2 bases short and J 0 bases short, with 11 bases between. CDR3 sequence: CASSLGRGMNTEAFF. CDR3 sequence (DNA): TGTGCCAGCAGCTTAGGCAGGGGAATGAACACTGAAGCTTTCTTT. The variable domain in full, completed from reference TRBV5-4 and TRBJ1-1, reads ETGVTQSPTHLIKTRGQQVTLRCSSQSGHNTVSWYQQALGQGPQFIFQYYREEENGRGNFPPRFSGLQFPNYSSELNVNALELDDSALYLCASSLGRGMNTEAFFGQGTRLTVV.